The rows below give T cell receptor beta chains drawn from one sample of a study of cytomegalovirus exposure and HLA in healthy donors. The data were produced by immunoSEQ multiplex PCR, yet TCRdb's version contains in-frame clones alone and is incomplete. The data hold 95,000 to 120,000 clones, with over 65% observed a single time. Sequenced: PBMCs. These receptors were obtained from a woman between 35 and 50 years old in good health and CMV-seropositive. Both conserved end residues are part of each CDR3. The D gene is left open where the match is weak. A row's size may be missing; if present it is once, few, many or a size class.

d_gene: .; v_gene: TRBV18; j_gene: TRBJ1-5; abundance: .; len: 14; CDR3aa: CASSPTQGSQPQHF; CDR3nt: TGTGCCAGCTCACCAACGCAGGGTAGTCAGCCCCAGCATTTT
d_gene: TRBD1; v_gene: TRBV7-9; j_gene: TRBJ1-3; abundance: once; len: 15; CDR3aa: CASSRTGEAGNTIYF; CDR3nt: TGTGCCAGCAGCCGGACAGGGGAGGCTGGAAACACCATATATTTT
d_gene: TRBD2; v_gene: TRBV18; j_gene: TRBJ2-1; abundance: .; len: 15; CDR3aa: CASSPLGRAANEQFF; CDR3nt: TGTGCCAGCTCACCACTCGGGAGGGCGGCCAATGAGCAGTTCTTC
d_gene: .; v_gene: TRBV4-1; j_gene: TRBJ2-5; abundance: .; len: 15; CDR3aa: CASSQVTSSSETQYF; CDR3nt: TGCGCCAGCAGCCAAGTTACTAGCAGCTCAGAGACCCAGTACTTC
d_gene: TRBD1; v_gene: TRBV6-6; j_gene: TRBJ1-2; abundance: few; len: 13; CDR3aa: CASRGQGNYGYTF; CDR3nt: TGTGCCAGCAGGGGACAGGGGAACTATGGCTACACCTTC
d_gene: TRBD2; v_gene: TRBV5-1; j_gene: TRBJ2-7; abundance: .; len: 16; CDR3aa: CASSLGSSGSSYEQYF; CDR3nt: TGCGCCAGCAGCTTGGGATCTAGCGGATCTTCCTACGAGCAGTACTTC
d_gene: TRBD2; v_gene: TRBV25-1; j_gene: TRBJ2-1; abundance: .; len: 17; CDR3aa: CASSAETSGESYNEQFF; CDR3nt: TGTGCCAGCAGTGCAGAGACTAGCGGGGAGTCCTACAATGAGCAGTTCTTC
d_gene: .; v_gene: TRBV11-3; j_gene: TRBJ2-3; abundance: .; len: 15; CDR3aa: CASSLETGYRNTQYF; CDR3nt: TGTGCCAGCAGCTTAGAAACAGGGTACCGAAATACGCAGTATTTT
d_gene: TRBD1; v_gene: TRBV5-4; j_gene: TRBJ1-1; abundance: .; len: 14; CDR3aa: CASSRGQGDTEAFF; CDR3nt: TGTGCCAGCAGCCGGGGACAGGGTGACACTGAAGCTTTCTTT
d_gene: TRBD1; v_gene: TRBV7-2; j_gene: TRBJ2-7; abundance: .; len: 19; CDR3aa: CASSATGTGAYPLSYEQYF; CDR3nt: TGTGCCAGCAGCGCCACCGGGACAGGGGCCTATCCACTCTCCTACGAGCAGTACTTC
d_gene: .; v_gene: TRBV4-1; j_gene: TRBJ1-2; abundance: .; len: 15; CDR3aa: CASSLLQGSNYGYTF; CDR3nt: TGCGCCAGCAGCCTTCTACAGGGTTCCAACTATGGCTACACCTTC
d_gene: .; v_gene: TRBV15; j_gene: TRBJ2-7; abundance: .; len: 15; CDR3aa: CATSTRDSSSYEQYF; CDR3nt: TGTGCCACCAGCACCCGCGACAGTAGCTCCTACGAGCAGTACTTC
d_gene: .; v_gene: TRBV10-3; j_gene: TRBJ1-1; abundance: .; len: 14; CDR3aa: CAFPRPAMNTEAFF; CDR3nt: TGTGCCTTTCCTAGACCGGCTATGAACACTGAAGCTTTCTTT
d_gene: TRBD2; v_gene: TRBV7-9; j_gene: TRBJ2-7; abundance: .; len: 16; CDR3aa: CSSSSPGGGDYYEQYF; CDR3nt: TGTTCCAGCAGCTCCCCGGGAGGGGGTGACTACTACGAGCAGTACTTC
d_gene: TRBD1; v_gene: TRBV5-6; j_gene: TRBJ2-7; abundance: once; len: 15; CDR3aa: CASSFRDSFPYEQYF; CDR3nt: TGTGCCAGCAGCTTCCGGGACAGTTTTCCCTACGAGCAGTACTTC
d_gene: TRBD1; v_gene: TRBV30; j_gene: TRBJ1-2; abundance: .; len: 16; CDR3aa: CAWSRRTGGDLGGHTF; CDR3nt: TGTGCCTGGAGCCGGCGGACAGGGGGCGACCTAGGGGGCCACACCTTC
d_gene: .; v_gene: TRBV5-1; j_gene: TRBJ1-2; abundance: .; len: 13; CDR3aa: CASSVNSNYGYTF; CDR3nt: TGCGCCAGCAGCGTGAACTCGAACTATGGCTACACCTTC
d_gene: .; v_gene: TRBV25-1; j_gene: TRBJ2-1; abundance: .; len: 16; CDR3aa: CASSYVSGVLHNEQFF; CDR3nt: TGTGCCAGCAGTTACGTCTCGGGAGTCCTCCACAATGAGCAGTTCTTC
d_gene: .; v_gene: TRBV7-9; j_gene: TRBJ1-2; abundance: .; len: 14; CDR3aa: CASSLGDRSDGYTF; CDR3nt: TGTGCCAGCAGCTTAGGCGACAGAAGCGATGGCTACACCTTC
d_gene: TRBD1; v_gene: TRBV5-4; j_gene: TRBJ1-5; abundance: .; len: 16; CDR3aa: CASSSFYDRVNQPQHF; CDR3nt: TGTGCCAGCAGCTCCTTTTATGACAGGGTCAATCAGCCCCAGCATTTT
d_gene: TRBD2; v_gene: TRBV2; j_gene: TRBJ2-7; abundance: .; len: 13; CDR3aa: CASSEGGTTEQYF; CDR3nt: TGTGCCAGCAGTGAGGGGGGGACTACCGAGCAGTACTTC
d_gene: .; v_gene: TRBV18; j_gene: TRBJ1-1; abundance: .; len: 14; CDR3aa: CASSPSGRQLEAFF; CDR3nt: TGTGCCAGCTCACCATCCGGTCGACAGCTTGAAGCTTTCTTT
d_gene: .; v_gene: TRBV6-6; j_gene: TRBJ1-2; abundance: .; len: 13; CDR3aa: CASSNKQGHGYTF; CDR3nt: TGTGCCAGCAGTAATAAACAGGGACATGGCTACACCTTC
d_gene: .; v_gene: TRBV4-1; j_gene: TRBJ2-3; abundance: .; len: 16; CDR3aa: CASSQGGHGRTDTQYF; CDR3nt: TGCGCCAGCAGCCAAGGGGGGCATGGCCGCACAGATACGCAGTATTTT
d_gene: .; v_gene: TRBV6-4; j_gene: TRBJ1-5; abundance: .; len: 17; CDR3aa: CASSDPTPRGHNQPQHF; CDR3nt: TGTGCCAGCAGTGACCCGACCCCCAGGGGCCACAATCAGCCCCAGCATTTT
d_gene: TRBD1; v_gene: TRBV6-5; j_gene: TRBJ2-7; abundance: .; len: 14; CDR3aa: CASSSDRSSYEQYF; CDR3nt: TGTGCCAGCAGTTCGGACAGGTCCTCCTACGAGCAGTACTTC